This T cell receptor (beta chain) emerged from a study of CD8+ T cells in alopecia areata. As for the study in general: Tofacitinib administration persisted for 6 to 18 months, succeeded by 6 months off drug. Study-wide points: Tofacitinib significantly lowered scalp clonality and expanded CD8+ clones among the top 100. Elevated clonality characterized lesional scalp relative to normal scalp, particularly in alopecia totalis/universalis.

RNA extraction and reverse transcription yielded cDNA as sequencing template. TCRdb's table, derived via immunoSEQ multiplex PCR, lists solely in-frame clones and lacks some. The data contain fewer than 110,000 clones, 55% to 75% of them singletons. The germline V gene encodes CDR1 SGHDT and CDR2 YYEEEE. This CDR3 is built from 13 residues. V lost 6 bases and J 2 bases, leaving 11 bases between the germline ends. A remark on this clone: Antigen specificity is unknown.

Treatment denoted: oral pan-JAK inhibitor, 5-10 mg twice daily. The clonotype comes from a human donor with alopecia areata. The material was CD8+ T cells sorted from blood, obtained at approximately week 56, from a patient treated with tofacitinib. V gene TRBV5-6 combines with J gene TRBJ1-2, with no clear D. The CDR3 nucleotides read TGTGCCAGCACGACGGACGGGAACTATGGCTACACCTTC. Translation: CASTTDGNYGYTF.